This T cell receptor (beta chain) was identified during a study of blood T cell repertoires in COVID-19. Study as a whole: The study drew acute and convalescent COVID-19 samples from the United States, Italy and Spain. Sources were T cells, B-cell-depleted T cells, or PBMCs; the material itself was cDNA or gDNA.

CDR3 size: 18 residues. V lost 0 bases and J lost 1; bases outside the gene matches: 5. Per the germline V gene, CDR1 is KGHDR and CDR2 is SFDVKD. The method was immunoSEQ multiplex PCR; TCRdb's version includes in-frame clones alone and lacks a portion of them. The profile shows fewer than 500,000 clones, about 89% of them singletons. The chain joins TRBV24-1 to TRBJ1-1, with 12 bases that match TRBD1. The sample was peripheral blood. The receptor was derived from a woman aged 30 to 39 with acute or convalescent COVID-19. The CDR3 is CATSDLPGQGARNTEAFF. As DNA, the CDR3 is TGTGCCACCAGTGATTTGCCGGGACAGGGGGCGCGGAACACTGAAGCTTTCTTT.